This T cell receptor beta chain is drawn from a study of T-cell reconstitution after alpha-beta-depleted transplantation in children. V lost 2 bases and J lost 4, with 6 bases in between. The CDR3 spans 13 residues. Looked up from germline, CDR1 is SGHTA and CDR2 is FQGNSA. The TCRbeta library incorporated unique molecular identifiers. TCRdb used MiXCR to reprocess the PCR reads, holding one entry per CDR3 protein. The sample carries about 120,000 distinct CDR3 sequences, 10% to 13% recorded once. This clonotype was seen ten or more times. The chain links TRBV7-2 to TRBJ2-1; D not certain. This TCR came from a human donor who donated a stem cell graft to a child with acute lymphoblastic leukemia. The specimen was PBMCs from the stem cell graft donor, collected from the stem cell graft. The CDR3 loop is CASSLQPYNEQFF. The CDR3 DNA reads TGTGCCAGCAGCTTACAGCCTTACAATGAGCAGTTCTTC.